This TCR beta chain was identified during a study of blood T cell repertoires in COVID-19. Original methodology: Estimation of nucleated cell counts relied on the amplification of reference gene primers. Clones were sequenced by immunoSEQ multiplex PCR, and TCRdb holds only the in-frame ones, with some missing. V, J and clone size are taken as reported in that table, and D and trimming were inferred from the DNA itself. In the table there are about 330,000 clones, around 87% of which are singletons. The study recruited people aged roughly 18 to 95 years across 24 US areas. The CDR3 runs 16 residues. In germline, CDR1 is SGHTA, CDR2 FQGNSA. The ends were cut back, 5 bases at V and 2 bases at J, with 16 bases in the middle.

The receptor was derived from a woman aged 30 to 39 who had recovered from COVID-19. Material: PBMCs or T cells enriched from blood (not recorded which). The rearrangement links TRBV7-2 to TRBJ1-5; D is possibly TRBD1 (5 bases). The CDR3 nucleotides are TGTGCCAGCAGCCGTTTCGCGGGGGACGGCAATCAGCCCCAGCATTTT. As protein: CASSRFAGDGNQPQHF.